This T cell receptor beta chain was sequenced in a study of early T cells in non-severe SARS-CoV-2 infection. General study points: CD4 and private specificities were missed by VDJdb matching, which favored anti-spike CD8 responses.

This clonotype was seen ten or more times. Its antigen is unknown. TCRdb itself ran the 5' RACE reads through MiXCR, one entry per CDR3 protein. The table records about 83,000 distinct CDR3 sequences, approximately 13% of them present only once. V lost 5 bases, J lost 2 bases, and 13 bases lay in between. Germline CDR1 reads MNHEY; CDR2 reads SVGEGT. The CDR3 length is 15 residues. V is TRBV6-2 or TRBV6-3 and J is TRBJ2-1; weak D call: TRBD2 (6 bases). This receptor was taken from an adult who was a healthcare worker with PCR-confirmed SARS-CoV-2 infection or an uninfected control (not recorded which). The specimen was whole blood. The CDR3 nucleotides are TGTGCCAGCAGTCCGGGACTTCTGCCCTACAATGAGCAGTTCTTC. Translated: CASSPGLLPYNEQFF.